Below are 23 T cell receptor beta chains sequenced from a single sample in a study of T cell repertoires in cytomegalovirus infection. From the reads, TCRdb called clonotypes with MiXCR, one entry per CDR3 protein. The table lists hundreds of thousands of distinct CDR3 sequences, about a third of them singletons. No cognate antigen is known for these TCRs. The sample was cultured CD8+ T cells from PBMCs, taken from culture after CMV antigen stimulation. These TCRs come from a human donor in good health (CMV status not recorded). Some clones in this sample may be carry-over from other donors' samples.

This clonotype was observed a few times. The chain joins TRBV7-9 to TRBJ2-3; D may be TRBD2 (5 bases). V was trimmed by 2 bases and J by 2 bases, leaving 17 bases between them. This CDR3 contains 17 residues. The germline CDR1 and CDR2 sequences are SEHNR and FQNEAQ (reference sequence). The CDR3, as DNA: TGTGCCAGCAGCTTAATCGAGGGTTCGAGACCCACAGATACGCAGTATTTT. This translates into CASSLIEGSRPTDTQYF. Looking up the rest from reference TRBV7-9 and TRBJ2-3 gives the full variable domain: DTGVSQNPRHKITKRGQNVTFRCDPISEHNRLYWYRQTLGQGPEFLTYFQNEAQLEKSRLLSDRFSAERPKGSFSTLEIQRTEQGDSAMYLCASSLIEGSRPTDTQYFGPGTRLTVL.

In this sample, this clonotype turned up once. V is TRBV2 and J is TRBJ2-5; TRBD1 aligns across 7 bases. Germline V gene sequence: CDR1 SNHLY, CDR2 FYNNEI. This CDR3 is 13 amino acids long. The V and J ends lost 5 bases and 10 bases, in that order; junction bases with no gene match: 10. CDR3 region: CASSRGQPQSQYF. The CDR3 bases are TGTGCCAGCAGTCGGGGACAGCCACAGAGCCAGTACTTC.

In its sample, this clonotype was seen a few times. The chain links TRBV11-2 to TRBJ1-6; D remains unclear. Between the trimmed V and J ends, which lost 5 bases and 5 bases, there was a span of 10 bases. Germline assignment: CDR1 SGHAT and CDR2 FQNNGV. The CDR3 is 14 residues long. CDR3 DNA: TGTGCCAGCAGCCCTCGGGGAAATAATTCACCCCTCCACTTT. It is translated as CASSPRGNNSPLHF.

As concerns this clonotype: Germline and junction disagree at one end, which may indicate a read error. V and J are TRBV6-6 and TRBJ1-2; D gene unclear. The CDR3 length is 13 residues. Germline values: CDR1 MNHNY, CDR2 SVGAGI (reference sequence). The CDR3 DNA is TGTGTCAGCAGTTACTCCGAAGAGGGTGGCTACACCTTC. It codes for CVSSYSEEGGYTF.

This chain joins TRBV28 and TRBJ1-5, with 7 bases lining up with TRBD1. Losses at the gene ends were 2 bases for V and 2 bases for J; bases not matched to a gene: 6. Looked up from germline, CDR1 is MDHEN and CDR2 is SYDVKM. This CDR3 has 16 amino acids. The CDR3 loop is CASSLNYRGGNQPQHF. CDR3 in DNA: TGTGCCAGCAGTTTAAATTACAGGGGAGGCAATCAGCCCCAGCATTTT.

This clonotype was seen a handful of times. The rearrangement links TRBV7-3 to TRBJ2-3; 8 nucleotides align to TRBD2. Germline lookup yields CDR1 SGHTA and CDR2 FQGTGA. The CDR3 runs to 18 residues. Trimming at V came to 5 bases and at J to 6 bases, leaving 19 bases not matched to a gene. CDR3 nucleotide sequence: TGTGCCAGCAGCCCAACCCCTCTAGCGGGCCCGGGGGGGGATACGCAGTATTTT. This sequence encodes CASSPTPLAGPGGDTQYF. The complete variable domain, with remaining parts taken from reference TRBV7-3 and TRBJ2-3, reads GAGVSQTPSNKVTEKGKYVELRCDPISGHTALYWYRQSLGQGPEFLIYFQGTGAADDSGLPNDRFFAVRPEGSVSTLKIQRTERGDSAVYLCASSPTPLAGPGGDTQYFGPGTRLTVL.

This clonotype came up once. The chain has TRBV18 and TRBJ2-1, with 12 bases fitting TRBD2. Germline V lookup: CDR1 KGHSH, CDR2 LQKENI. The CDR3 extends over 18 amino acids. The trim removed 0 bases at V and 1 base at J, leaving 4 bases unmatched. Here the CDR3 reads CASSPPTSGGYSYNEQFF. DNA of the CDR3: TGTGCCAGCTCACCACCCACTAGCGGGGGGTATTCCTACAATGAGCAGTTCTTC.

This rearrangement joins TRBV11-2 to TRBJ1-5, with unresolved D. CDR1 SGHAT and CDR2 FQNNGV come from the germline V gene. CDR3 length equals 14 residues. V lost 2 bases and J 3 bases, leaving 8 bases between the germline ends. In DNA, the CDR3 is TGTGCCAGCAGCTTAACCCCCGACAATCAGCCCCAGCATTTT. Protein product: CASSLTPDNQPQHF.

The chain recombines TRBV6-5 with TRBJ1-3; D gene uncertain. Per germline, CDR1 MNHEY and CDR2 SVGAGI. This CDR3 is 16 amino acids long. Trimming shortened V by 0 bases and J by 4 bases, and 13 bases separated the two germline ends. The DNA for the CDR3 is TGTGCCAGCAGTTACTCGATTGGGGAGGCGGGAAACACCATATATTTT. It translates to CASSYSIGEAGNTIYF.

J is TRBJ2-3 and V is TRBV6-8, with D perhaps matching TRBD1 (5 bases). The V gene lost 7 bases and the J gene lost 4 bases, with 15 bases spanning the gap. The CDR3 totals 14 residues. Germline lookup yields CDR1 MNHGY and CDR2 SAAAGT. The CDR3 spells CASTPNTGPDTQYF. In DNA form, the CDR3 reads TGTGCCAGCACCCCCAACACAGGACCAGATACGCAGTATTTT.

V is TRBV3-1 and J is TRBJ2-7, with a possible D match to TRBD2 (7 bases). Germline V lookup: CDR1 LGHDT, CDR2 YNNKEL (reference sequence). Trimming removed 3 bases from V and 3 bases from J, with 18 bases in between. The CDR3 loop spans 16 amino acids. CDR3 in DNA: TGTGCCAGCAGCCAGTCTATCGGGGGGCGCGGCTACGAGCAGTACTTC. It yields the protein CASSQSIGGRGYEQYF.

CDR3 DNA: TGCGCCAGCAAGGACAGGGGGGTGAACACTGAAGCTTTCTTT. Translated, it gives CASKDRGVNTEAFF. J is TRBJ1-1 and V is TRBV10-2, with TRBD1 matching over 10 bases. This CDR3 has 14 amino acids. Germline CDR1 and CDR2: WSHSY and SAAADI. Trimming at V came to 7 bases and at J to 0 bases, leaving 2 bases not matched to a gene.

The table lists this clonotype with a few counts. This chain uses TRBV5-5 with TRBJ2-7; no reliable D call. V dropped 2 bases and J dropped 5 bases, with 14 bases sitting between them. This CDR3 spans 14 amino acids. In germline, CDR1 is SGHKS, CDR2 YYEKEE (reference sequence). CDR3: CASSLGPGAHEQYF. CDR3 coding DNA: TGTGCCAGCAGCTTAGGTCCAGGTGCCCACGAGCAGTACTTC.

As regards this clonotype: A read error may account for a junction end that differs from germline. The CDR3 spells CASSLRGGGIF. CDR3 coding DNA: TGTGCCAGCAGCTTGAGGGGGGGCGGGATCTTC. The chain joins TRBV5-6 to TRBJ2-1; D is possibly TRBD2 (7 bases). Germline V gene sequence: CDR1 SGHDT, CDR2 YYEEEE. This CDR3 region has 11 residues.

This clonotype was picked up a small number of times. The chain uses TRBV7-9 and TRBJ2-1; D remains unclear. The CDR3 is 16 amino acids. Trimming pared 5 bases from V and 4 bases from J, leaving 18 bases between. CDR1 is SEHNR, CDR2 FQNEAQ, per germline (reference sequence). Here the CDR3 DNA reads TGTGCCAGCAGCGCTCCCCACCTGACGCCTTACAATGAGCAGTTCTTC. This gives the protein CASSAPHLTPYNEQFF.

This clonotype was detected a few times. The chain carries TRBV6-5 and TRBJ1-5; 8 nucleotides agree with TRBD1. The CDR3 totals 16 residues. Losses at the gene ends were 4 bases for V and 5 bases for J; bases not matched to a gene: 10. The germline V gene encodes CDR1 MNHEY and CDR2 SVGAGI. As DNA, the CDR3 is TGTGCCAGCAGTTTTTCCCCAGGGGGCTTTGATCAGCCCCAGCATTTT. Its protein product is CASSFSPGGFDQPQHF.

This clonotype was seen a handful of times. The chain recombines TRBV28 with TRBJ2-1, with TRBD1 as a possible D gene (10 bases). Germline CDR1 reads MDHEN; CDR2 reads SYDVKM. The CDR3 runs 20 residues. Trimming left V 5 bases short and J 2 bases short, with 28 bases between. The chain's CDR3 is CASSNSGTGVLAGAYNEQFF. CDR3 in DNA: TGTGCCAGCAGTAACTCCGGGACAGGGGTATTAGCGGGGGCCTACAATGAGCAGTTCTTC.

The chain uses TRBV20-1 and TRBJ2-1; TRBD1 agrees at 7 bases. Looked up from germline, CDR1 is DFQATT and CDR2 is SNEGSKA (reference sequence). V was pared by 2 bases and J by 4 bases, with 11 bases of the junction left unmatched. The CDR3 totals 16 residues. The CDR3 spells CSARPLGTEIYNEQFF. The CDR3, as DNA: TGCAGTGCTAGACCCCTCGGGACAGAGATATACAATGAGCAGTTCTTC.

This rearrangement joins TRBV7-9 to TRBJ2-2; D not resolved. The ends were cut back, 4 bases at V and 6 bases at J, with 9 bases in the middle. The CDR3 loop spans 13 amino acids. The germline V gene has CDR1 SEHNR and CDR2 FQNEAQ (reference sequence). The CDR3 nucleotides are TGTGCCAGCAGCTCGGACCCGGCCGGGGAGCTGTTTTTT. Translation gives CASSSDPAGELFF.

The chain joins TRBV12-5 to TRBJ2-7; D possibly matches TRBD1 or TRBD2 (5 bases each). V shed 3 bases and J shed 2 bases, with 8 bases lying between them. The CDR3 length is 13 residues. Germline loops: CDR1 LGHNT, CDR2 FRNRAP. In DNA, the CDR3 is TGTGCTAGTGGTTTTGGGGACCCCTACGAGCAGTACTTC. This codes for CASGFGDPYEQYF. Full variable domain (remainder filled in from reference TRBV12-5 and TRBJ2-7): DARVTQTPRHKVTEMGQEVTMRCQPILGHNTVFWYRQTMMQGLELLAYFRNRAPLDDSGMPKDRFSAEMPDATLATLKIQPSEPRDSAVYFCASGFGDPYEQYFGPGTRLTVT.

The chain has TRBV13 and TRBJ2-1, with D possibly TRBD2 on 8 matching bases. This CDR3 has 18 residues. CDR1 and CDR2 from the germline V gene are PRHDT and FYEKMQ (reference sequence). V lost 4 bases and J lost 2, with 21 bases in between. DNA of the CDR3: TGTGCCAGCAGCTACCCCGGGGGGGACAGCGAAACCTACAATGAGCAGTTCTTC. Residues: CASSYPGGDSETYNEQFF.

There are many counts of this clonotype. V is TRBV4-1 and J is TRBJ1-5, with D possibly being TRBD1 (5 bases). Trimming pared 5 bases from V and 2 bases from J, leaving 22 bases between. Germline loops: CDR1 MGHRA, CDR2 YSYEKL. The CDR3 has 18 residues. CDR3 nucleotides: TGCGCCAGCAGCTCCCTATGGGAGGGGAAGCAACGCAATCAGCCCCAGCATTTT. Its translation: CASSSLWEGKQRNQPQHF.

This chain connects TRBV4-1 to TRBJ2-5; a possible D gene is TRBD1 (5 bases). CDR3 size: 15 residues. Trimming removed 1 base from V and 4 bases from J, with 13 bases in between. In germline, CDR1 is MGHRA, CDR2 YSYEKL. The CDR3 region has the DNA TGCGCCAGCAGCCAAGGGACATACTACGGAGAGACCCAGTACTTC. As protein: CASSQGTYYGETQYF.